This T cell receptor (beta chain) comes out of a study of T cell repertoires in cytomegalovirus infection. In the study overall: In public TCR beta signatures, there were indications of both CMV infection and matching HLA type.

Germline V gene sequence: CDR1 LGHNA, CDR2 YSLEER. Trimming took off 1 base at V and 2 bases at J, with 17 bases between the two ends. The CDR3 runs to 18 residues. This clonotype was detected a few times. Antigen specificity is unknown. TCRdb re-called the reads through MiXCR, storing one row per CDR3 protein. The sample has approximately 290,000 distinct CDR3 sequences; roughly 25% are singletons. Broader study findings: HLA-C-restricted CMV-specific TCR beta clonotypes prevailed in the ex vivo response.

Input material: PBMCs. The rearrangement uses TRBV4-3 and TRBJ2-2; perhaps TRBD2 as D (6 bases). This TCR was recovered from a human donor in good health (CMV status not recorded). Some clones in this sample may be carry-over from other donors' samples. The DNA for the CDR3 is TGCGCCAGCAGCCAAGCCCTAGAGGAGGGAAGCAACACCGGGGAGCTGTTTTTT. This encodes CASSQALEEGSNTGELFF.